A selection of T cell receptor beta chains follows, all from one sample in a study of blood T cell repertoires in COVID-19. Only in-frame clones appear in the TCRdb table, and some are missing; sequencing was by immunoSEQ multiplex PCR. The sample comprises 35,000 or so clones, 90% of which are singletons, and about 4.9% rests with the top ten. The specimen sequenced was peripheral blood. The receptors were gathered from a human donor in a cohort sampled during active COVID-19. The CDR3 runs from the conserved cysteine through the conserved F or W. Fields, in order: clone size, D gene, J gene, V gene, CDR3 protein, CDR3 DNA. D genes are given only for firm matches. Clone size is given for some rows only: seen once, a few or many times, or a class if the clone is expanded.

clone size: .; D gene: .; J gene: TRBJ2-1; V gene: TRBV28; CDR3 protein: CASSFASPTNNEQFF; CDR3 DNA: TGTGCCAGCAGTTTCGCTAGTCCGACCAACAATGAGCAGTTCTTC
clone size: .; D gene: TRBD1; J gene: TRBJ1-3; V gene: TRBV19; CDR3 protein: CARTGGLSGNTIYF; CDR3 DNA: TGTGCTAGGACAGGGGGCCTCTCTGGAAACACCATATATTTT
clone size: .; D gene: .; J gene: TRBJ1-2; V gene: TRBV5-1; CDR3 protein: CASSLGGDYGYTF; CDR3 DNA: TGCGCCAGCAGCTTGGGGGGCGACTATGGCTACACCTTC
clone size: .; D gene: .; J gene: TRBJ2-7; V gene: TRBV5-1; CDR3 protein: CASSPGGSGSYEQYF; CDR3 DNA: TGCGCCAGCAGCCCCGGTGGAAGCGGCTCCTACGAGCAGTACTTC
clone size: .; D gene: .; J gene: TRBJ1-4; V gene: TRBV6-6; CDR3 protein: CASSYGGGREKLFF; CDR3 DNA: TGTGCCAGCAGTTACGGGGGGGGCCGTGAAAAACTGTTTTTT
clone size: .; D gene: .; J gene: TRBJ1-2; V gene: TRBV5-6; CDR3 protein: CASSPDRRTYGYTF; CDR3 DNA: TGTGCCAGCAGCCCCGACAGGCGTACCTATGGCTACACCTTC
clone size: .; D gene: TRBD2; J gene: TRBJ2-3; V gene: TRBV19; CDR3 protein: CASSAGTSGTDTQYF; CDR3 DNA: TGTGCCAGTAGCGCCGGGACTAGCGGCACAGATACGCAGTATTTT
clone size: .; D gene: TRBD2; J gene: TRBJ2-1; V gene: TRBV5-1; CDR3 protein: CASTLIAGSSYNEQFF; CDR3 DNA: TGCGCCAGCACCCTAATAGCGGGAAGCTCCTACAATGAGCAGTTCTTC
clone size: .; D gene: .; J gene: TRBJ1-2; V gene: TRBV29-1; CDR3 protein: CSVVAGGGYTF; CDR3 DNA: TGCAGCGTTGTGGCCGGGGGGGGCTACACCTTC
clone size: .; D gene: .; J gene: TRBJ2-3; V gene: TRBV9; CDR3 protein: CASSADYTSTDTQYF; CDR3 DNA: TGTGCCAGCAGCGCGGACTACACTAGCACAGATACGCAGTATTTT
clone size: .; D gene: .; J gene: TRBJ1-5; V gene: TRBV5-8; CDR3 protein: CASSLDPGGRSNQPQHF; CDR3 DNA: TGTGCCAGCAGCTTGGATCCGGGGGGTCGGAGCAATCAGCCCCAGCATTTT
clone size: .; D gene: .; J gene: TRBJ2-5; V gene: TRBV14; CDR3 protein: CASSPWRADQETQYF; CDR3 DNA: TGTGCCAGCAGCCCCTGGAGGGCCGACCAAGAGACCCAGTACTTC
clone size: .; D gene: .; J gene: TRBJ2-7; V gene: TRBV5-1; CDR3 protein: CASSFQASNNEQYF; CDR3 DNA: TGCGCCAGCAGCTTCCAGGCGAGCAACAACGAGCAGTACTTC
clone size: .; D gene: TRBD1; J gene: TRBJ2-1; V gene: TRBV7-6; CDR3 protein: CASSLTGTSYNEQFF; CDR3 DNA: TGTGCCAGCAGTTTGACAGGGACGTCCTACAATGAGCAGTTCTTC
clone size: .; D gene: .; J gene: TRBJ2-1; V gene: TRBV18; CDR3 protein: CASSPPMTGSYNEQFF; CDR3 DNA: TGTGCCAGCTCACCACCCATGACAGGCTCCTACAATGAGCAGTTCTTC
clone size: once; D gene: .; J gene: TRBJ1-2; V gene: TRBV28; CDR3 protein: CASSSRFPLGYTF; CDR3 DNA: TGTGCCAGCAGTTCCAGATTCCCCTTGGGCTACACCTTC